This TCR beta chain comes out of a study of blood T cell repertoires in COVID-19. Study-level information: Sites across the United States, Italy and Spain contributed samples from acute and convalescent COVID-19.

Here immunoSEQ multiplex PCR was the method, and the copy in TCRdb shows in-frame clones only, minus some. The sample lists 150,000 to 250,000 clones, 94% occurring once. Germline V gene lookup returns CDR1 SGHNT and CDR2 YENEEA. V shed 2 bases and J shed 6 bases, with 8 bases lying between them. This CDR3 spans 12 amino acids. This sequence joins TRBV11-3 and TRBJ2-7; no firm D call. Sequenced sample: peripheral blood. This clonotype originated in a man in his thirties or forties with COVID-19, enrolled during active disease. CDR3 sequence reads: CASSLPGGEQYF. The CDR3 region has the DNA TGTGCCAGCAGCTTACCCGGTGGCGAGCAGTACTTC.